This section outlines one T cell receptor beta chain sequence together with its context. The antigen is not known. This record belongs to a study of CD8+ T cells in alopecia areata. Across the study: Scoring of treated patients' severity used the percentage of affected scalp area. Study-level findings and limits: Given one nonresponder, whether baseline CD8+ expansion relates to response remains uncertain. For patients receiving tofacitinib, scalp clonality and expanded CD8+ clones among the top 100 significantly decreased.

As the sequencing template, cDNA was produced by extracting RNA and reverse transcribing it. The assay was immunoSEQ multiplex PCR, and TCRdb's table has in-frame clones only and misses some. The data show 200,000 or so clones, approximately 45% seen once. The treatment was: oral pan-JAK inhibitor, 5-10 mg twice daily. Patients with alopecia areata provided lesional scalp punch biopsies as well as peripheral blood. In germline, CDR1 is GTSNPN, CDR2 SVGIG (reference sequence). V dropped 0 bases and J dropped 2 bases, with 11 bases sitting between them. The length of the CDR3 is 14 residues. The receptor was derived from a human donor with alopecia areata. This chain uses TRBV30 with TRBJ2-7, with D perhaps matching TRBD1 or TRBD2 (5 bases each). Sequenced here: CD4+ T cells sorted from blood, sampled at approximately week 36, from a patient treated with tofacitinib. The CDR3 sequence: CAWSVSGRPYEQYF. CDR3 in DNA: TGTGCCTGGAGTGTATCGGGACGGCCCTACGAGCAGTACTTC.